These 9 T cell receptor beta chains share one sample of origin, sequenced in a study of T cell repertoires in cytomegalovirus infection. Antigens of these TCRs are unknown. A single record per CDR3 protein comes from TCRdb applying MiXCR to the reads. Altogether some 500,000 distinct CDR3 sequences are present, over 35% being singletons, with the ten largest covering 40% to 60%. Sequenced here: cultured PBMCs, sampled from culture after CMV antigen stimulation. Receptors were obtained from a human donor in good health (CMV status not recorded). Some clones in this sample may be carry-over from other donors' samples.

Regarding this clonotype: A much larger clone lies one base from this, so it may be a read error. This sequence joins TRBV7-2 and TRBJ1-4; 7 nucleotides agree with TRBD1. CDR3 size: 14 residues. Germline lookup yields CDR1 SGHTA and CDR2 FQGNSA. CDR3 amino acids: CASSLDRANEKLVF. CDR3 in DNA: TGTGCCAGCAGCCTCGACAGGGCAAATGAAAAACTGGTTTTT.

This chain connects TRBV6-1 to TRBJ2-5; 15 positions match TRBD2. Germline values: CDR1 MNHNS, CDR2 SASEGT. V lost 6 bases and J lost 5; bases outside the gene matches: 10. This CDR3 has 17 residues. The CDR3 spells CASRWTSGGAAGETQYF. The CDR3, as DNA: TGTGCCAGCAGATGGACTAGCGGGGGGGCGGCGGGTGAGACCCAGTACTTC.

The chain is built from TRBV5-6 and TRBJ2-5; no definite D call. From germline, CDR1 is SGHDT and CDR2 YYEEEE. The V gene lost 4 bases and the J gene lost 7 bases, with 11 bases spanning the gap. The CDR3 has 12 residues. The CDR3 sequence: CASSHPVGTQYF. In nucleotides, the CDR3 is TGTGCCAGCAGCCATCCGGTGGGGACCCAGTACTTC. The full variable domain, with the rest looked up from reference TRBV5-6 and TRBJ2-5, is DAGVTQSPTHLIKTRGQQVTLRCSPKSGHDTVSWYQQALGQGPQFIFQYYEEEERQRGNFPDRFSGHQFPNYSSELNVNALLLGDSALYLCASSHPVGTQYFGPGTRLLVL.

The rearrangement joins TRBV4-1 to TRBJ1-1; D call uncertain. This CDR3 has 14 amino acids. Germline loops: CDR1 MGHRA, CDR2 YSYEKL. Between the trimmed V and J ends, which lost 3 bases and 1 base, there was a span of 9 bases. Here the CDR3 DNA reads TGCGCCAGCAGCCATCCCCCTCGGAACACTGAAGCTTTCTTT. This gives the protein CASSHPPRNTEAFF.

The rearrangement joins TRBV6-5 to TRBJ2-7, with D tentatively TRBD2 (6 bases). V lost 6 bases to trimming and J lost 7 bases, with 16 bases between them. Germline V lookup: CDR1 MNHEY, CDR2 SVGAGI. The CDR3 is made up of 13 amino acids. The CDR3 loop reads CASSLSAGEEQYF. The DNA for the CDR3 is TGTGCCAGCAGCCTATCAGCGGGTGAAGAGCAGTACTTC.

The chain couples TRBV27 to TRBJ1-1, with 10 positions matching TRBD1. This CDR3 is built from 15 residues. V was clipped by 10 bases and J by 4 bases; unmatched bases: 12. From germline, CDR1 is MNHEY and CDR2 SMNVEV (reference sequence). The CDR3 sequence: CATRALGQGSTEAFF. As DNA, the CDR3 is TGTGCCACCAGGGCGTTGGGACAGGGGTCCACTGAAGCTTTCTTT.

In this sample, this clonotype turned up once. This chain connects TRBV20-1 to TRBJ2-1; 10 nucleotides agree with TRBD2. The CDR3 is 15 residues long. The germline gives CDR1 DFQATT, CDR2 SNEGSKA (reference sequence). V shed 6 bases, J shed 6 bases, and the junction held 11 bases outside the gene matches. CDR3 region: CSAPKLAGRGNEQFF. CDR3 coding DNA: TGCAGTGCCCCTAAACTAGCGGGACGGGGCAATGAGCAGTTCTTC.

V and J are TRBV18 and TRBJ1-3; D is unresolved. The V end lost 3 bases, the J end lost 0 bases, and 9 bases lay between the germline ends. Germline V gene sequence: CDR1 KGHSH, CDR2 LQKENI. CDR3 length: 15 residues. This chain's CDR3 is CASSPQTSSGNTIYF. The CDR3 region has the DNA TGTGCCAGCTCACCGCAGACTTCCTCTGGAAACACCATATATTTT.

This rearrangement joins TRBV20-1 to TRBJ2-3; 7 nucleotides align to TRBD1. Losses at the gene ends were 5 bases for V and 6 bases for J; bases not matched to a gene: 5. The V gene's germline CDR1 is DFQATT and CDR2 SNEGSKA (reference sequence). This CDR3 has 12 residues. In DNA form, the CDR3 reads TGCAGTGCTGGAGGACAGGTCGATACGCAGTATTTT. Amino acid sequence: CSAGGQVDTQYF.